The clone carrying this T cell receptor beta chain was observed once. This sample is part of a study of Ad26.COV2.S vaccination and SARS-CoV-2 variants. Study-wide context: Donor was one of the participants in the Ad26.COV2.S arm of the COV1001 trial.

The method was immunoSEQ multiplex PCR; TCRdb's version includes in-frame clones alone and lacks a portion of them. This table has around 300,000 clones, around 88% appearing once. CDR1 and CDR2 (germline): KGHSH, LQKENI. The CDR3 covers 20 residues. V shed 4 bases, J shed 6 bases, and the junction held 20 bases outside the gene matches. Indicated treatment: approximately 18 received Ad26.COV2.S at low or high dose, single or two shots; 5 received placebo; per-sample allocation not given. Material that was analyzed had been drawn on day 63 after the first vaccine or placebo injection. Aged 18-55 years, donor was enrolled in Boston in 2020.

The starting material was peripheral blood, obtained in a trial of Ad26.COV2.S vaccine versus placebo. The receptor's source is a person aged 18-65 years who received the Ad26.COV2.S COVID-19 vaccine or a placebo. The chain combines TRBV18 with TRBJ2-3, with TRBD2 matching 12 bases. CDR3 in DNA: TGTGCCAGCTCACATTTTAGACTAGCGGGGGCCCTGAAGGTCGGGGATACGCAGTATTTT. Translating it yields CASSHFRLAGALKVGDTQYF.